What follows describes a single TCR beta chain. Its antigen remains unidentified. The V gene's germline CDR1 is MGHDK and CDR2 SYGVNS. This CDR3 is built from 15 residues. V lost 9 bases to trimming and J lost 2 bases; unmatched junction nucleotides: 10. The sample is drawn from a study of beta chain features in type 1 diabetes. Regarding the study as a whole: There was a moderate but significant shortening of TCRB CDR3s in all four CD4+ subsets of Type 1 diabetes patients.

Isolation of CD4+ naive, central memory, regulatory and stem cell-like memory cells was achieved by sorting via CD45RO/CCR7/CD25/CD127/CD95/CD27. Expressed TCRB transcripts were sequenced after all isolated RNA was converted to cDNA. Here immunoSEQ multiplex PCR was the method, and the copy in TCRdb shows in-frame clones only, minus some. The sample shows roughly 340,000 clones, around 12% of them seen only once. The sequence came from a woman aged 18-29 years with type 1 diabetes. The chain uses TRBV25-1 and TRBJ2-5, with 9 bases aligning to TRBD2. The sequenced sample consisted of naive CD4+ T cells from blood. The CDR3 loop reads CASRRGGRLQETQYF. CDR3 nucleotides: TGTGCCAGTCGGCGGGGGGGGCGATTACAAGAGACCCAGTACTTC. Filled out from reference TRBV25-1 and TRBJ2-5, the complete variable domain reads EADIYQTPRYLVIGTGKKITLECSQTMGHDKMYWYQQDPGMELHLIHYSYGVNSTEKGDLSSESTVSRIRTEHFPLTLESARPSHTSQYLCASRRGGRLQETQYFGPGTRLLVL.